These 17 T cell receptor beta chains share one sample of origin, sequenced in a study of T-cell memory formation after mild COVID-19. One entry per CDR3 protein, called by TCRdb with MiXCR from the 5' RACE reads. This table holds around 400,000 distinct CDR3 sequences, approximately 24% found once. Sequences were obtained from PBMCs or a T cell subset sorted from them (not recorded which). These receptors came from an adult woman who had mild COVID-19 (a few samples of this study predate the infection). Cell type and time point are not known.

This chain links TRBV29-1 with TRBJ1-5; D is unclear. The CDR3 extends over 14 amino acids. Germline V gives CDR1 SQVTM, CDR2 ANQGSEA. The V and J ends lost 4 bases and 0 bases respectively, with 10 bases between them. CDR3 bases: TGCAGCGTTGTAGGTTCGGATAGCAATCAGCCCCAGCATTTT. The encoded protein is CSVVGSDSNQPQHF.

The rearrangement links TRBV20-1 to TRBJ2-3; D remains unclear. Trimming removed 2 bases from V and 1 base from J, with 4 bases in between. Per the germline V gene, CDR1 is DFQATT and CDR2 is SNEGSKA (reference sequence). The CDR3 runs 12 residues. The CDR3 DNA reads TGCAGTGCTAGAACGGGCACAGATACGCAGTATTTT. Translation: CSARTGTDTQYF.

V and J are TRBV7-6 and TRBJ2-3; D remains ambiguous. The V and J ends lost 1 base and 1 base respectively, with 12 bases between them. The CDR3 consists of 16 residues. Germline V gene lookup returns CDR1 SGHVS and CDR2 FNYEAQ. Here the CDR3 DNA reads TGTGCCAGCAGCTTAGACGCGCGCCTCCGCACAGATACGCAGTATTTT. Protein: CASSLDARLRTDTQYF. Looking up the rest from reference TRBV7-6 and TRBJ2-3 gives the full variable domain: GAGVSQSPRYKVTKRGQDVALRCDPISGHVSLYWYRQALGQGPEFLTYFNYEAQQDKSGLPNDRFSAERPEGSISTLTIQRTEQRDSAMYRCASSLDARLRTDTQYFGPGTRLTVL.

CDR3 amino acids: CASSMYAGTEAFF. The CDR3 DNA reads TGTGCCAGTAGTATGTATGCGGGGACTGAAGCTTTCTTT. The V gene is TRBV19, the J gene TRBJ1-1; D call uncertain. Germline lookup yields CDR1 LNHDA and CDR2 SQIVND (reference sequence). V lost 3 bases and J lost 5, with 10 bases in between. The CDR3 spans 13 residues.

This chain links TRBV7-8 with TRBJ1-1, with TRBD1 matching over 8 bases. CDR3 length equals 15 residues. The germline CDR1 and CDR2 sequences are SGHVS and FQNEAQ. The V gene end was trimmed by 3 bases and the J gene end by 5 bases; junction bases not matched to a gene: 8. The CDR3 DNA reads TGTGCCAGCAGCTTCACAGGGGGGATAGGTACTGAAGCTTTCTTT. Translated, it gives CASSFTGGIGTEAFF. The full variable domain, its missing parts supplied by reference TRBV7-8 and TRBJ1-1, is GAGVSQSPRYKVAKRGQDVALRCDPISGHVSLFWYQQALGQGPEFLTYFQNEAQLDKSGLPSDRFFAERPEGSVSTLKIQRTQQEDSAVYLCASSFTGGIGTEAFFGQGTRLTVV.

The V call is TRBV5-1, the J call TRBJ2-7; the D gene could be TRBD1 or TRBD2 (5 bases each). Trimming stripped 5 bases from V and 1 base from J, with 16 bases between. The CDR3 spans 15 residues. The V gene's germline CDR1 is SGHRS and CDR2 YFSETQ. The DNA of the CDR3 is TGCGCCAGCAGTTGGGATGGGGACCGATCCTACGAGCAGTACTTC. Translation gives CASSWDGDRSYEQYF.

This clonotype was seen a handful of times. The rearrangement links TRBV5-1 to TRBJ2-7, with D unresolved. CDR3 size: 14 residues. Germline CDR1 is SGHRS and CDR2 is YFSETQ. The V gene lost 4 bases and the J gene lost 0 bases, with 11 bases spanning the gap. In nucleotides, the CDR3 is TGCGCCAGCAGCCCCAACCCCTCCTCCTACGAGCAGTACTTC. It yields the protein CASSPNPSSYEQYF.

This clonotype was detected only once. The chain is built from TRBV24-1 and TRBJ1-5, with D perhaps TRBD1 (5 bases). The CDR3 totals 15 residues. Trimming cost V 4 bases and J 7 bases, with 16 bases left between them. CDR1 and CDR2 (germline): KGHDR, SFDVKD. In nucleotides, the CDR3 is TGTGCCACCAGTGACCCCCGCAGGGTGGAACAGCCCCAGCATTTT. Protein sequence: CATSDPRRVEQPQHF.

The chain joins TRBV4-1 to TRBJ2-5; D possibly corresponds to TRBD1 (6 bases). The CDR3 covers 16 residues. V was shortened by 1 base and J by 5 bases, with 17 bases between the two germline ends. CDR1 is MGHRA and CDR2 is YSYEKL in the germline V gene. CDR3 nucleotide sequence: TGCGCCAGCAGCCAAGGGTCAGGGGCGAGCCAGGAGACCCAGTACTTC. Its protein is CASSQGSGASQETQYF.

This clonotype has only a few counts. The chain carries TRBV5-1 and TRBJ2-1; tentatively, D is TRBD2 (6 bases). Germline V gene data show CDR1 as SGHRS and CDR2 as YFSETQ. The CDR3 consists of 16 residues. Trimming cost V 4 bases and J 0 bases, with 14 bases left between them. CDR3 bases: TGCGCCAGCAGCCCCAGGGCGGGGAGCTCCTACAATGAGCAGTTCTTC. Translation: CASSPRAGSSYNEQFF. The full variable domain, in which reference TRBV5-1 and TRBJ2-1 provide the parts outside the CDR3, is KAGVTQTPRYLIKTRGQQVTLSCSPISGHRSVSWYQQTPGQGLQFLFEYFSETQRNKGNFPGRFSGRQFSNSRSEMNVSTLELGDSALYLCASSPRAGSSYNEQFFGPGTRLTVL.

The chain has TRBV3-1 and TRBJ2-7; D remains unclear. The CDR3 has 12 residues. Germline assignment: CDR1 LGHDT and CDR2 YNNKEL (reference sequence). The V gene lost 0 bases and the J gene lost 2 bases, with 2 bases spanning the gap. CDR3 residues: CASSQEPYEQYF. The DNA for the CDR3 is TGTGCCAGCAGCCAAGAGCCCTACGAGCAGTACTTC.

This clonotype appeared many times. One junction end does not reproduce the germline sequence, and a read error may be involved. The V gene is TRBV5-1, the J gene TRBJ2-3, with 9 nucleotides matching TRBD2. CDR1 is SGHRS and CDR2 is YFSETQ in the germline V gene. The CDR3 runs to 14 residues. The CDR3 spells CASSLAGGTDTQYF. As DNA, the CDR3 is TGTGCCAGCAGCTTAGCGGGGGGCACAGATACGCAGTATTTT.

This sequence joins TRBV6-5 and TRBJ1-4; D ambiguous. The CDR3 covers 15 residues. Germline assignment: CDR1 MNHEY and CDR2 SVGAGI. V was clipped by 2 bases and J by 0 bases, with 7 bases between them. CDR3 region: CASSYDGATNEKLFF. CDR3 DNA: TGTGCCAGCAGTTACGACGGAGCAACTAATGAAAAACTGTTTTTT.

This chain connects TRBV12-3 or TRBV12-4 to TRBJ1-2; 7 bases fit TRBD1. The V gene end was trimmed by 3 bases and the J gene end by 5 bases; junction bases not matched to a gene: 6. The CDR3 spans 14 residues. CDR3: CASSFQPGQYGYTF. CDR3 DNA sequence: TGTGCCAGCAGTTTCCAACCGGGACAGTATGGCTACACCTTC.

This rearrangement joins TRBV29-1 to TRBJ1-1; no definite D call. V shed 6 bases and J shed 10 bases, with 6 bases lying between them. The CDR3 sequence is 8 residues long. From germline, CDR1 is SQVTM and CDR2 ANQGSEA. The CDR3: CSVPSAFF. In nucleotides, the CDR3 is TGCAGCGTCCCTTCAGCTTTCTTT.

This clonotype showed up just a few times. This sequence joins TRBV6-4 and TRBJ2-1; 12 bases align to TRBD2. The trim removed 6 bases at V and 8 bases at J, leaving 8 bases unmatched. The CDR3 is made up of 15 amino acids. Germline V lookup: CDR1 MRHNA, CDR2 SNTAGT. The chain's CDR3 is CASRQTSGSLYEQFF. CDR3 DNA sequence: TGTGCCAGCAGGCAGACTAGCGGGAGTCTTTATGAGCAGTTCTTC.

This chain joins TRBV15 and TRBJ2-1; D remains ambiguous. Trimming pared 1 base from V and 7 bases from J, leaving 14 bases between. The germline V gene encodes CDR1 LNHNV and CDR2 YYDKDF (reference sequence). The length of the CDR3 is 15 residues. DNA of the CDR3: TGTGCCACCAGCAGAGCACCCACAATGGCGAATGAGCAGTTCTTC. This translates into CATSRAPTMANEQFF.